A single sample is the source of the 30 T cell receptor beta chains below, sequenced in a study of response to subunit inactivated influenza vaccine. TCRdb reanalysed the RT-PCR reads using MiXCR and keeps one entry per CDR3 protein. This sample has 500,000 to 600,000 distinct CDR3 sequences, with 13% found just once. Material: PBMCs from blood, obtained roughly 45 days after vaccination. These receptors originate from a man aged 45 to 65 who received an inactivated influenza vaccine.

CDR3 residues: CSANGGTETQYF. Here the CDR3 DNA reads TGCAGTGCTAACGGGGGTACGGAGACCCAGTACTTC. This chain connects TRBV20-1 to TRBJ2-5; D might be TRBD2 (6 bases). Germline V gene lookup returns CDR1 DFQATT and CDR2 SNEGSKA (reference sequence). V dropped 4 bases and J dropped 5 bases, with 11 bases sitting between them. This CDR3 is 12 amino acids long.

In its sample, this clonotype was seen many times. This chain joins TRBV6-2 or TRBV6-3 and TRBJ1-1, with a possible D match to TRBD1 (5 bases). The CDR3 length is 14 residues. Germline V gives CDR1 MNHEY, CDR2 SVGEGT. V lost 2 bases and J 5 bases, leaving 12 bases between the germline ends. CDR3: CASSYLEGRTEAFF. The CDR3 bases are TGTGCCAGCAGTTACCTAGAGGGGCGAACTGAAGCTTTCTTT.

V usage is TRBV5-1 and J usage is TRBJ1-2; D not certain. CDR3 length: 14 residues. Germline V lookup: CDR1 SGHRS, CDR2 YFSETQ. The V end lost 2 bases, the J end lost 7 bases, and 15 bases lay between the germline ends. In nucleotides, the CDR3 is TGCGCCAGCAGCTTCACCGCCGAGGAGGGTGGCTACACCTTC. Translation: CASSFTAEEGGYTF.

This sequence joins TRBV5-1 and TRBJ1-1; possible D gene TRBD1, 5 bases. CDR1 is SGHRS, CDR2 YFSETQ, per germline. The CDR3 is made up of 13 amino acids. V dropped 4 bases and J dropped 3 bases, with 10 bases sitting between them. CDR3 in DNA: TGCGCCAGCAGCACCGACAGTCACACTGAAGCTTTCTTT. Residues: CASSTDSHTEAFF.

This chain connects TRBV29-1 to TRBJ1-2, with 7 bases aligning to TRBD1. Unmatched junction bases numbered 3, after V lost 8 bases and J lost 3 bases. The CDR3 sequence is 11 residues long. Germline V gene lookup returns CDR1 SQVTM and CDR2 ANQGSEA. The CDR3 loop reads CSTTGDYGYTF. CDR3 sequence (DNA): TGCAGCACCACAGGGGACTATGGCTACACCTTC.

The chain is built from TRBV24-1 and TRBJ2-7; D is perhaps TRBD1 (5 bases). The V end lost 6 bases, the J end lost 6 bases, and 11 bases lay between the germline ends. This CDR3 is 12 amino acids long. CDR1 is KGHDR, CDR2 SFDVKD, per germline. The CDR3: CATSRGSGEQYF. DNA of the CDR3: TGTGCCACCAGTAGGGGCTCCGGCGAGCAGTACTTC.

A few counts support this clonotype. The gene calls are TRBV20-1 and TRBJ2-3; TRBD2 might be the D (5 bases). Germline CDR1 is DFQATT and CDR2 is SNEGSKA (reference sequence). V was trimmed by 0 bases and J by 5 bases, leaving 15 bases between them. This CDR3 contains 15 residues. The DNA for the CDR3 is TGCAGTGCTAGAGATATCGCGGGTGGGATAGATACGCAGTATTTT. It is translated as CSARDIAGGIDTQYF.

This clonotype has only a few counts. The rearrangement joins TRBV19 to TRBJ2-7; D may correspond to TRBD1 or TRBD2 (6 bases each). The CDR3 covers 15 residues. V lost 2 bases and J lost 3, with 14 bases in between. Germline-derived CDR1 and CDR2 are LNHDA and SQIVND (reference sequence). The CDR3 protein is CASSISGGSVYEQYF. The CDR3, as DNA: TGTGCCAGTAGTATATCCGGGGGCTCGGTCTACGAGCAGTACTTC.

The CDR3 region is CASSYSSGWTTYEQYF. Written as DNA, the CDR3 is TGTGCCAGCAGTTACTCTTCGGGCTGGACAACCTACGAGCAGTACTTC. The chain is built from TRBV6-5 and TRBJ2-7, with D tentatively TRBD1 (5 bases). Germline V gene lookup returns CDR1 MNHEY and CDR2 SVGAGI. CDR3 length: 16 amino acids. V was shortened by 0 bases and J by 2 bases, with 14 bases between the two germline ends.

This clonotype was picked up a small number of times. The chain couples TRBV15 to TRBJ2-1, with D uncertain. The CDR3 runs to 14 residues. Deletions cut 0 bases from V and 5 bases from J, with 8 bases between. Germline loops: CDR1 LNHNV, CDR2 YYDKDF (reference sequence). The CDR3 loop is CATSRDLRNNEQFF. The CDR3 coding sequence is TGTGCCACCAGCAGAGATCTTAGAAACAATGAGCAGTTCTTC.

This clonotype was detected ten times or more. J is TRBJ1-1 and V is TRBV4-2; D is possibly TRBD1 (6 bases). Trimming left V 4 bases short and J 0 bases short, with 18 bases between. The CDR3 has 17 amino acids. Germline V gene sequence: CDR1 LGHNA, CDR2 YNFKEQ. CDR3 amino acids: CASSLPEGGTLNTEAFF. Written as DNA, the CDR3 is TGTGCCAGCAGCCTACCTGAGGGGGGGACCTTGAACACTGAAGCTTTCTTT.

This clonotype was detected only a few times. This chain uses TRBV7-9 with TRBJ2-6; 9 nucleotides match TRBD1. Germline assignment: CDR1 SEHNR and CDR2 FQNEAQ (reference sequence). The V and J ends lost 6 bases and 0 bases, in that order; junction bases with no gene match: 6. The CDR3 covers 17 residues. CDR3 nucleotide sequence: TGTGCCAGCAGAGGGACAGGGAGTGTCTCTGGGGCCAACGTCCTGACTTTC. This gives the protein CASRGTGSVSGANVLTF.

The DNA of the CDR3 is TGTGCCACCAGTGATTTGGCAGCCGGCTCCTACAATGAGCAGTTCTTC. It specifies CATSDLAAGSYNEQFF. The gene calls are TRBV24-1 and TRBJ2-1, with D unclear. V lost 0 bases and J 0 bases, leaving 8 bases between the germline ends. This CDR3 is 16 amino acids long. The V gene's germline CDR1 is KGHDR and CDR2 SFDVKD.

This clonotype was detected many times. V gene TRBV7-9 combines with J gene TRBJ1-1; TRBD1 aligns across 9 bases. This CDR3 is 17 amino acids long. The germline gives CDR1 SEHNR, CDR2 FQNEAQ (reference sequence). J was trimmed by 1 base and V by 0 bases; bases with no gene match: 6. CDR3 sequence (DNA): TGTGCCAGCAGCTTAGCTTGGGGACAGGGCACGAACACTGAAGCTTTCTTT. Protein product: CASSLAWGQGTNTEAFF.

In its sample, this clonotype was seen a few times. This chain links TRBV12-3 or TRBV12-4 with TRBJ1-2, with TRBD1 as a possible D gene (5 bases). This CDR3 is built from 13 residues. V lost 6 bases, J lost 7 bases, and 15 bases lay in between. The CDR3 bases are TGTGCCAGCAGCGTGGGGGATTTTGTTGGCTACACCTTC. Amino acids: CASSVGDFVGYTF.

This clonotype was picked up a small number of times. The genes are TRBV4-2 and TRBJ2-7; D remains ambiguous. CDR1 is LGHNA and CDR2 is YNFKEQ in the germline V gene. The CDR3 has 14 residues. V shed 4 bases and J shed 0 bases, with 10 bases lying between them. In DNA form, the CDR3 reads TGTGCCAGCAGCCCCTACCCGAGCTCCTACGAGCAGTACTTC. Translated, it gives CASSPYPSSYEQYF.

This chain joins TRBV27 and TRBJ2-1; D is ambiguous. The CDR3 spans 15 residues. Looked up from germline, CDR1 is MNHEY and CDR2 is SMNVEV (reference sequence). With 0 bases removed from V and 3 bases from J, the gap between germline ends came to 9 bases. In DNA, the CDR3 is TGTGCCAGCAGTTTATCCAGGCGACTCTACAATGAGCAGTTCTTC. Amino acids: CASSLSRRLYNEQFF.

The rearrangement links TRBV12-3 or TRBV12-4 to TRBJ2-1; 9 bases fit TRBD1. The CDR3 spans 16 residues. Trimming took 6 bases from V and 2 from J; bases not matched to a gene: 8. CDR3 in amino acids: CASRSGTGMAYNEQFF. DNA for the CDR3: TGTGCCAGCAGGTCCGGGACAGGGATGGCCTACAATGAGCAGTTCTTC.

In its sample, this clonotype was seen a few times. V gene TRBV11-2 combines with J gene TRBJ2-7; D is unclear. Germline V gene lookup returns CDR1 SGHAT and CDR2 FQNNGV. CDR3 length: 13 residues. Trimming cost V 5 bases and J 3 bases, with 11 bases left between them. The CDR3 here is CASSVPQGYEQYF. Written as DNA, the CDR3 is TGTGCCAGCAGCGTCCCGCAAGGCTACGAGCAGTACTTC. Full variable domain (remainder filled in from reference TRBV11-2 and TRBJ2-7): EAGVAQSPRYKIIEKRQSVAFWCNPISGHATLYWYQQILGQGPKLLIQFQNNGVVDDSQLPKDRFSAERLKGVDSTLKIQPAKLEDSAVYLCASSVPQGYEQYFGPGTRLTVT.

This clonotype has a handful of counts. The chain links TRBV7-2 to TRBJ2-7, with unresolved D. The CDR3 consists of 14 residues. The V gene's germline CDR1 is SGHTA and CDR2 FQGNSA. Trimming stripped 2 bases from V and 5 bases from J, with 13 bases between. CDR3 region: CASSLRYEVHEQYF. DNA of the CDR3: TGTGCCAGCAGCTTAAGGTACGAAGTGCACGAGCAGTACTTC.

Only a few counts were recorded for this clonotype. V usage is TRBV7-2 and J usage is TRBJ2-4, with TRBD2 matching 7 bases. With V trimmed by 5 bases and J by 6 bases, 7 bases remained unmatched. Germline loops: CDR1 SGHTA, CDR2 FQGNSA. This CDR3 is 14 amino acids long. CDR3 coding DNA: TGTGCCAGCAGCACACGACTAGCTGGAAACATTCAGTACTTC. It encodes CASSTRLAGNIQYF.

In this sample, this clonotype turned up a few times. This sequence joins TRBV20-1 and TRBJ2-1, with TRBD2 as a possible D gene (6 bases). Trimming took off 6 bases at V and 9 bases at J, with 21 bases between the two ends. The CDR3 consists of 14 residues. Looked up from germline, CDR1 is DFQATT and CDR2 is SNEGSKA (reference sequence). The CDR3 region has the DNA TGCAGTGCCCACCCCCGGCGACTAGTAGTTGAGCAGTTCTTC. Protein product: CSAHPRRLVVEQFF.

This clonotype was picked up a small number of times. The rearrangement links TRBV14 to TRBJ2-1; TRBD2 is a possible D gene (6 bases). V lost 1 base and J lost 2, with 12 bases in between. This CDR3 is built from 16 residues. CDR1 and CDR2 (germline): SGHDN, FVKESK. The chain's CDR3 is CASSQASGTAYNEQFF. The CDR3 DNA reads as TGTGCCAGCAGCCAAGCCTCCGGGACTGCCTACAATGAGCAGTTCTTC. Based on the CDR3 plus reference TRBV14 and TRBJ2-1, the full variable domain is EAGVTQFPSHSVIEKGQTVTLRCDPISGHDNLYWYRRVMGKEIKFLLHFVKESKQDESGMPNNRFLAERTGGTYSTLKVQPAELEDSGVYFCASSQASGTAYNEQFFGPGTRLTVL.

In its sample, this clonotype was seen many times. The chain recombines TRBV29-1 with TRBJ2-1; a possible D gene is TRBD1 (6 bases). The germline gives CDR1 SQVTM, CDR2 ANQGSEA. V was cut by 0 bases and J by 4 bases, with 13 bases left in between. CDR3 size: 15 residues. Here the CDR3 DNA reads TGCAGCGTTGAAGATACTCCGGACAGATACAATGAGCAGTTCTTC. As protein: CSVEDTPDRYNEQFF.

The sample holds many counts of this clonotype. The chain carries TRBV24-1 and TRBJ2-1; 14 positions agree with TRBD2. Germline V CDR1 and CDR2: KGHDR, SFDVKD. This CDR3 spans 15 amino acids. Trimming at V came to 4 bases and at J to 8 bases, leaving 3 bases not matched to a gene. The CDR3, as DNA: TGTGCCACCAGTGAGAGGGGACTAGCGGGAGATGAGCAGTTCTTC. Translated: CATSERGLAGDEQFF.

The chain carries TRBV5-1 and TRBJ1-1, with D perhaps matching TRBD1 (5 bases). Per the germline V gene, CDR1 is SGHRS and CDR2 is YFSETQ. Trimming cost V 0 bases and J 7 bases, with 10 bases left between them. The CDR3 spans 13 residues. The CDR3 nucleotides read TGCGCCAGCAGCTTGGACGTCGGGGGTGAAGCTTTCTTT. Protein sequence: CASSLDVGGEAFF. Full variable domain (rest looked up from reference TRBV5-1 and TRBJ1-1): KAGVTQTPRYLIKTRGQQVTLSCSPISGHRSVSWYQQTPGQGLQFLFEYFSETQRNKGNFPGRFSGRQFSNSRSEMNVSTLELGDSALYLCASSLDVGGEAFFGQGTRLTVV.

This clonotype has just a few counts. The chain joins TRBV18 to TRBJ2-3; D unresolved. Trimming cost V 0 bases and J 4 bases, with 20 bases left between them. Germline CDR1 KGHSH, CDR2 LQKENI. The CDR3 is 18 residues long. CDR3 sequence (DNA): TGTGCCAGCTCACCACCGGTGAAAAGGGTAAGCCGGCCAGATACGCAGTATTTT. Amino acid sequence: CASSPPVKRVSRPDTQYF.

The rearrangement uses TRBV7-9 and TRBJ1-1; no definite D call. V was cut by 1 base and J by 10 bases, with 13 bases left in between. Germline CDR1 reads SEHNR; CDR2 reads FQNEAQ (reference sequence). The CDR3 covers 13 residues. The CDR3: CASSLDGSLGAFF. In DNA, the CDR3 is TGTGCCAGCAGCTTAGACGGGTCACTCGGAGCTTTCTTT.

J is TRBJ2-3 and V is TRBV6-2 or TRBV6-3; 10 nucleotides agree with TRBD1. In germline, CDR1 is MNHEY, CDR2 SVGEGT. V trimming: 6 bases; J trimming: 1 base; junction bases outside the gene matches: 7. The CDR3 sequence is 16 residues long. CDR3 DNA: TGTGCCAGCAGCGAGACCGGGACAGGGGGCACAGATACGCAGTATTTT. This codes for CASSETGTGGTDTQYF.

The chain carries TRBV7-2 and TRBJ2-3, with 14 bases lining up with TRBD2. Looked up from germline, CDR1 is SGHTA and CDR2 is FQGNSA. The trim removed 4 bases at V and 4 bases at J, leaving 7 bases unmatched. The CDR3 runs 17 residues. CDR3 in DNA: TGTGCCAGCAGCTCGGGACTAGCGGGGGATCTCGCAGATACGCAGTATTTT. It encodes CASSSGLAGDLADTQYF.